The rows below give T cell receptor beta chains drawn from one sample of a study of T cell repertoires in cytomegalovirus infection. TCRdb re-derived calls from the reads in MiXCR, one entry per CDR3 protein. The table has 700,000 to 950,000 distinct CDR3 sequences, approximately 30% seen once. These receptors have no identified antigens. Sequencing was performed on cultured CD8+ T cells from PBMCs, taken from culture after CMV antigen stimulation. The origin of the receptors is a human donor in good health (CMV status not recorded). Some clones in this sample may be carry-over from other donors' samples. CDR3s include the opening cysteine and the closing phenylalanine or tryptophan. The D gene is left open where the match is weak. A row's size may be missing; if present it is once, few, many or a size class.

NA	TRBD1	TRBJ2-1	TRBV3-1	CASSPVRTGNGEQFF	TGTGCCAGCAGCCCCGTACGGACAGGGAATGGTGAGCAGTTCTTC
many	NA	TRBJ2-1	TRBV28	CASSLLDSYNEQFF	TGTGCCAGCAGTTTACTCGACTCCTACAATGAGCAGTTCTTC
NA	NA	TRBJ2-3	TRBV5-4	CASGGAPSTDTQYF	TGTGCCAGCGGCGGGGCACCTAGCACAGATACGCAGTATTTT
NA	NA	TRBJ2-1	TRBV19	CASSMSATEQFF	TGTGCCAGTAGTATGTCGGCCACCGAGCAGTTCTTC
NA	NA	TRBJ2-2	TRBV24-1	CATSDRATNTGELFF	TGTGCCACCAGTGATCGAGCAACTAACACCGGGGAGCTGTTTTTT
NA	NA	TRBJ1-2	TRBV2	CASRGGPYGYTF	TGTGCCAGCAGGGGGGGACCCTATGGCTACACCTTC
few	NA	TRBJ1-1	TRBV9	CASSVGAGTTNTEAFF	TGTGCCAGCAGCGTGGGGGCGGGGACGACGAACACTGAAGCTTTCTTT
many	NA	TRBJ1-5	TRBV6-1	CASSERAVTTHLQPQHF	TGTGCCAGCAGTGAACGAGCGGTGACAACCCATCTCCAGCCCCAGCATTTT
few	NA	TRBJ2-1	TRBV7-6	CASSLFPEDGGRSDEQFF	TGTGCCAGCAGCTTATTCCCAGAAGACGGGGGGCGAAGCGATGAGCAGTTCTTC
NA	TRBD1	TRBJ2-7	TRBV15	CATSRTGFYVEQYF	TGTGCCACCAGCAGGACAGGGTTCTACGTCGAGCAGTACTTC
few	NA	TRBJ2-3	TRBV6-5	CASSPLSSNPDTQYF	TGTGCCAGCAGTCCCCTGAGCAGCAACCCAGATACGCAGTATTTT
few	NA	TRBJ2-5	TRBV12-3/TRBV12-4	CASSFSYTETQYF	TGTGCCAGCAGTTTCTCCTACACAGAGACCCAGTACTTC
NA	NA	TRBJ2-7	TRBV19	CASSMKLGVRGTAYEQYF	TGTGCCAGTAGTATGAAGCTGGGTGTACGGGGGACAGCCTACGAGCAGTACTTC
many	NA	TRBJ1-5	TRBV3-1	CASSQDIREGQPQHF	TGTGCCAGCAGCCAAGACATCCGGGAGGGACAGCCCCAGCATTTT
many	TRBD2	TRBJ2-2	TRBV7-2	CASSDLAGTAGELFF	TGTGCCAGCAGCGACCTAGCGGGGACTGCCGGGGAGCTGTTTTTT
few	NA	TRBJ1-1	TRBV20-1	CSAWGVGLNTEAFF	TGCAGTGCCTGGGGTGTCGGCCTGAACACTGAAGCTTTCTTT